This note documents a single TCR beta chain sequence. Its antigen is currently not known. No much larger clone exists at a distance of one base, and base qualities are not known. The data were taken from a study of T-cell reconstitution after alpha-beta-depleted transplantation in children (dated by TCRdb to 2016 to 2017). The study in broad terms: Using TCR repertoire profiling, the study quantitatively followed how T-cell immune reconstitution unfolded in children after TCRalphabeta/CD19-depleted allogeneic hematopoietic cell transplantation.

The CDR3 numbers 14 residues from cysteine through phenylalanine. Only the CDR3 region is kept as DNA, spanning 42 bases read in frame from base 1. Trimming accounts for 6 bases at V and 4 bases at J, while the number of junction bases matched to no gene is 8. The germline V gene sets CDR1 to SGHAT and CDR2 to FQNNGV. The method was PCR. Sequencing instrument: Illumina HiSeq 2500. To normalize quantification of the TCRbeta repertoire, the TCR libraries were built with molecular barcoding that relied on unique molecular identifiers. TCRdb reworked the public reads: Q25 trimming with fastp, MiXCR clone assembly, productive beta chains retained. Rows are unified per CDR3 protein, each entry keeping the most common DNA and genes. Recorded for this sample are 300,000 to 400,000 distinct CDR3 sequences; about 14% of them occurred a single time. About 3.9% of the sample comes from the top ten.

The sequencing used PBMCs, collected from the stem cell graft. The clonotype was recovered from a human donor who donated a stem cell graft to a child with Fanconi anemia. The sequence joins TRBV11-2 to TRBJ1-2, and 7 junctional nucleotides match TRBD1. The sequence in DNA is TGTGCCAGCAGGAACTACCGGGACAGCTATGGCTACACCTTC. This is translated as CASRNYRDSYGYTF.